This is a list of T cell receptor beta chains from one sample in a study of T cell responses to AZD1222 COVID-19 vaccine. The assay was immunoSEQ multiplex PCR, and TCRdb's table has in-frame clones only and misses some. The sample holds 150,000 to 180,000 clones, around 90% seen once. The input for sequencing was peripheral blood, taken on day 0 of AZD1222 vaccination. The receptor set was obtained from an adult in good health. Each CDR3 is given with its conserved first and last residue. A D gene is named only where the DNA matches it firmly. Where a row states a size, it is once, few, many or the class of an expanded clone; other rows omit it.

CDR3aa	CDR3nt	abundance	v_gene	j_gene	len	d_gene
CASSNRGYTDTQYF	TGTGCCAGCAGTAACAGGGGGTACACAGATACGCAGTATTTT	NA	TRBV6-5	TRBJ2-3	14	TRBD1
CASSTAGGRGNTIYF	TGTGCCAGCAGCACAGCAGGGGGCAGGGGAAACACCATATATTTT	NA	TRBV6-5	TRBJ1-3	15	TRBD1
CASSFRGIYEQYF	TGTGCCAGCAGCTTCCGGGGGATCTACGAGCAGTACTTC	NA	TRBV5-8	TRBJ2-7	13	NA
CASGRDRSAYGYTF	TGCGCCAGCGGTAGGGACAGGTCCGCATATGGCTACACCTTC	NA	TRBV5-1	TRBJ1-2	14	TRBD1
CASSSGDHGYTF	TGTGCCAGCAGTTCAGGAGATCACGGCTACACCTTC	NA	TRBV25-1	TRBJ1-2	12	NA
CASSLGTSTEAFF	TGTGCCAGCAGCTTAGGTACGAGCACTGAAGCTTTCTTT	once	TRBV11-2	TRBJ1-1	13	NA
CALLDRVHEKLFF	TGTGCCCTCCTGGACAGGGTTCATGAAAAACTGTTTTTT	NA	TRBV19	TRBJ1-4	13	TRBD1
CATSDLGLGQETQYF	TGTGCCACCAGTGATTTGGGACTGGGCCAAGAGACCCAGTACTTC	NA	TRBV24-1	TRBJ2-5	15	NA
CASSLPLGSYNEQFF	TGTGCCAGCAGCTTACCCCTGGGGTCCTACAATGAGCAGTTCTTC	NA	TRBV7-2	TRBJ2-1	15	NA
CASSSDHRLYEQYF	TGTGCCAGCAGCTCGGACCATCGTCTCTACGAGCAGTACTTC	NA	TRBV7-9	TRBJ2-7	14	NA
CASSPRGRETQYF	TGTGCCAGCAGCCCGAGGGGTCGAGAGACCCAGTACTTC	NA	TRBV11-3	TRBJ2-5	13	NA
CASSLASSPAADTQYF	TGTGCCAGCAGCTTAGCCTCTAGCCCGGCAGCAGATACGCAGTATTTT	NA	TRBV7-3	TRBJ2-3	16	NA
CASSIGQGSHQPQHF	TGTGCCAGTAGTATAGGACAGGGGAGCCATCAGCCCCAGCATTTT	NA	TRBV19	TRBJ1-5	15	TRBD1
CASSLEAGIEKLFF	TGCGCCAGCAGCTTGGAGGCAGGGATTGAAAAACTGTTTTTT	NA	TRBV5-1	TRBJ1-4	14	NA
CASSQVQGASNEKLFF	TGTGCCAGCAGCCAAGTCCAGGGGGCTTCTAATGAAAAACTGTTTTTT	once	TRBV14	TRBJ1-4	16	TRBD1
CASSLDLGRFGQETQYF	TGTGCCAGCAGCTTAGATCTGGGCAGGTTCGGCCAAGAGACCCAGTACTTC	NA	TRBV11-2	TRBJ2-5	17	NA
CASQHIPPTVNMGWFGPYEQYF	TGTGCCAGCCAACATATCCCGCCAACAGTAAACATGGGGTGGTTTGGCCCTTACGAGCAGTACTTC	NA	TRBV27	TRBJ2-7	22	NA
CASSLGDNEQFF	TGTGCCAGCAGCTTAGGTGACAATGAGCAGTTCTTC	few	TRBV7-2	TRBJ2-1	12	NA
CASSISSGRYNEQFF	TGTGCCAGTAGTATATCGAGCGGGAGGTACAATGAGCAGTTCTTC	NA	TRBV19	TRBJ2-1	15	TRBD2
CASSVGHGYTF	TGTGCCAGCAGCGTAGGGCATGGCTACACCTTC	NA	TRBV9	TRBJ1-2	11	NA
CASSDLIAGVTDTQYF	TGTGCCAGCAGTGACTTGATAGCGGGGGTCACAGATACGCAGTATTTT	NA	TRBV25-1	TRBJ2-3	16	TRBD2
CASSGRRPSTDTQYF	TGTGCCAGCTCAGGACGGAGACCTAGCACAGATACGCAGTATTTT	NA	TRBV2	TRBJ2-3	15	NA
CASSQDWYRVGGYTF	TGTGCCAGCAGCCAAGATTGGTATAGGGTGGGAGGCTACACCTTC	few	TRBV3-1/TRBV3-2	TRBJ1-2	15	NA
CASSRNPGEAFF	TGTGCCAGCAGTCGCAACCCTGGGGAAGCTTTCTTT	NA	TRBV12-3/TRBV12-4	TRBJ1-1	12	NA
CASSLEKRGAYSYEQYF	TGCGCCAGCAGCTTGGAAAAGCGGGGGGCCTACTCCTACGAGCAGTACTTC	NA	TRBV5-1	TRBJ2-7	17	TRBD2
CASSLGQGAVLNTEAFF	TGTGCCAGCAGCTTGGGTCAGGGGGCCGTCTTGAACACTGAAGCTTTCTTT	once	TRBV5-4	TRBJ1-1	17	TRBD1
CASRRTSGASPAQYF	TGTGCCAGCAGGCGGACTAGCGGGGCTTCACCGGCCCAGTACTTC	NA	TRBV3-1/TRBV3-2	TRBJ2-5	15	TRBD2
CASSQPLGNTIYF	TGTGCCAGCAGTCAACCTCTTGGAAACACCATATATTTT	once	TRBV3-1/TRBV3-2	TRBJ1-3	13	NA
CASRQLTGDGTEAFF	TGCGCCAGCAGGCAACTGACAGGGGATGGGACTGAAGCTTTCTTT	NA	TRBV5-1	TRBJ1-1	15	TRBD1
CASSQDPGTSSREQYF	TGCGCCAGCAGCCAAGACCCCGGGACTAGCTCTCGCGAGCAGTACTTC	NA	TRBV4-3	TRBJ2-7	16	TRBD2
CASSQRQGPGGYTF	TGTGCCAGCAGCCAGCGACAGGGCCCGGGGGGCTACACCTTC	NA	TRBV5-5	TRBJ1-2	14	TRBD1
CASRSGGIGWEQYF	TGTGCCAGCAGAAGCGGCGGAATTGGGTGGGAGCAGTACTTC	NA	TRBV2	TRBJ2-7	14	NA
CASSLVGPNEQFF	TGTGCCAGCAGCTTAGTGGGGCCGAATGAGCAGTTCTTC	many	TRBV13	TRBJ2-1	13	NA
CASSLAGRGISPLHF	TGTGCCAGCAGCTTGGCCGGCAGGGGGATTTCACCCCTCCACTTT	NA	TRBV5-8	TRBJ1-6	15	TRBD1
CASSLGTGIYEQYF	TGTGCCAGCAGCTTAGGGACAGGGATCTACGAGCAGTACTTC	NA	TRBV7-2	TRBJ2-7	14	TRBD1
CASSIRTGGFYEQYF	TGTGCCAGTAGTATTAGGACAGGAGGTTTCTACGAGCAGTACTTC	NA	TRBV19	TRBJ2-7	15	TRBD1
CASSFIDTQYF	TGTGCCAGCAGTTTTATAGATACGCAGTATTTT	NA	TRBV27	TRBJ2-3	11	NA
CASSQDRVGFNEQFF	TGCGCCAGCAGCCAAGACAGGGTCGGATTCAATGAGCAGTTCTTC	NA	TRBV4-3	TRBJ2-1	15	NA
CASSPDRDTQKLFF	TGTGCCAGCTCACCGGACAGGGATACTCAAAAACTGTTTTTT	NA	TRBV18	TRBJ1-4	14	TRBD1
CAISKDRATGELFF	TGTGCCATCAGTAAAGACAGGGCAACCGGGGAGCTGTTTTTT	once	TRBV10-3	TRBJ2-2	14	TRBD1
CASSLDPELEAFF	TGCGCCAGCAGCTTGGATCCCGAACTGGAAGCTTTCTTT	NA	TRBV5-1	TRBJ1-1	13	NA
CSAKYLETQYF	TGCAGTGCTAAATACTTGGAGACCCAGTACTTC	NA	TRBV20-1	TRBJ2-5	11	NA
CAISGGQTEPSNEKLFF	TGTGCCATCAGTGGCGGACAGACAGAACCGAGTAATGAAAAACTGTTTTTT	NA	TRBV10-3	TRBJ1-4	17	NA
CASSLRTSGGSGELFF	TGCGCCAGCAGCTTGAGGACTAGCGGGGGTTCCGGGGAGCTGTTTTTT	NA	TRBV5-1	TRBJ2-2	16	TRBD2
CASRGAGDQPQHF	TGTGCCAGCAGGGGGGCGGGGGATCAGCCCCAGCATTTT	NA	TRBV7-8	TRBJ1-5	13	NA